These T cell receptor beta chains were read from a single sample in a study of CD8+ T cells in alopecia areata. TCRdb keeps only in-frame clones here, not all; method: immunoSEQ multiplex PCR. The data hold around 120,000 clones, with around two fifths observed a single time. Input material: CD4+ T cells sorted from blood. The origin of the receptors is a human donor with alopecia areata. CDR3s include the opening cysteine and the closing phenylalanine or tryptophan. D genes are given only for firm matches. Only part of the rows carry a size: once, few, many, or a class if the clone is expanded.

NA,TRBV5-1,few,TRBJ1-1,CASSLVVREEAFF,TGCGCCAGCAGCTTGGTAGTCAGGGAAGAAGCTTTCTTT
TRBD2,TRBV18,NA,TRBJ2-7,CASSPPGTSGSYEQYF,TGTGCCAGCTCACCACCCGGGACTAGCGGGAGCTACGAGCAGTACTTC
NA,TRBV29-1,NA,TRBJ1-1,CSAGTNTEAFF,TGCAGCGCTGGGACCAACACTGAAGCTTTCTTT
NA,TRBV4-1,NA,TRBJ2-5,CASSQEGSRETQYF,TGCGCCAGCAGCCAAGAGGGCTCTCGGGAGACCCAGTACTTC
TRBD1,TRBV30,NA,TRBJ1-1,CAWSVFWGQGARTEAFF,TGTGCCTGGAGTGTTTTTTGGGGACAGGGGGCGCGAACTGAAGCTTTCTTT
TRBD2,TRBV6-6,NA,TRBJ2-7,CASTSSGSVYEQYF,TGTGCCAGCACCTCTAGCGGGAGTGTCTACGAGCAGTACTTC
NA,TRBV30,NA,TRBJ1-3,CAWSIGVGNTIYF,TGTGCCTGGAGTATCGGGGTTGGAAACACCATATATTTT
TRBD1,TRBV28,few,TRBJ2-2,CASIHRGTGELFF,TGTGCCAGCATCCACAGGGGAACCGGGGAGCTGTTTTTT
TRBD1,TRBV30,few,TRBJ1-1,CAWTGGYTEAFF,TGTGCCTGGACAGGGGGATACACTGAAGCTTTCTTT
TRBD2,TRBV29-1,few,TRBJ2-5,CSVSRTSGRETQYF,TGCAGCGTTTCCCGGACTAGCGGGAGGGAGACCCAGTACTTC
NA,TRBV23-1,few,TRBJ2-7,CANNREASYEQYF,TGCGCCAATAACAGGGAGGCTTCCTACGAGCAGTACTTC
NA,TRBV2,NA,TRBJ1-1,CASSEELNTEAFF,TGTGCCAGCAGTGAAGAGTTGAACACTGAAGCTTTCTTT
NA,TRBV18,few,TRBJ2-6,CASSPPLGEGANVLTF,TGTGCCAGCTCACCACCTCTGGGGGAAGGGGCCAACGTCCTGACTTTC
TRBD2,TRBV5-1,NA,TRBJ2-7,CASTRTSGGLSSYEQYF,TGCGCCAGCACGCGGACTAGCGGGGGCCTCAGCTCCTACGAGCAGTACTTC
NA,TRBV30,NA,TRBJ2-2,CAWTLATGELFF,TGTGCCTGGACTCTGGCTACCGGGGAGCTGTTTTTT
NA,TRBV28,few,TRBJ2-5,CASSLLGQETQYF,TGTGCCAGCAGTTTACTAGGCCAAGAGACCCAGTACTTC
TRBD2,TRBV29-1,NA,TRBJ2-5,CSVEGGLGETQYF,TGCAGCGTTGAGGGAGGGTTAGGAGAGACCCAGTACTTC
NA,TRBV7-2,NA,TRBJ1-3,CASSLGNTIYF,TGTGCCAGCAGCCTTGGAAACACCATATATTTT
NA,TRBV2,NA,TRBJ1-2,CASNTVGYGYTF,TGTGCCAGCAACACAGTGGGCTATGGCTACACCTTC
NA,TRBV5-1,NA,TRBJ1-4,CASSLGDQVEEKLFF,TGCGCCAGCAGCTTGGGCGACCAGGTTGAGGAAAAACTGTTTTTT
NA,TRBV27,few,TRBJ2-3,CASSLWGTDTQYF,TGTGCCAGCAGTTTATGGGGCACAGATACGCAGTATTTT
NA,TRBV29-1,NA,TRBJ1-5,CSVIIGNQPQHF,TGCAGCGTGATTATTGGCAATCAGCCCCAGCATTTT
TRBD1,TRBV7-9,few,TRBJ1-2,CASSPPVIVQGYGYTF,TGTGCCAGCAGCCCCCCCGTAATTGTACAGGGGTATGGCTACACCTTC
NA,TRBV5-1,NA,TRBJ1-5,CASSLGTHSNQPQHF,TGCGCCAGCAGCTTGGGGACACATAGCAATCAGCCCCAGCATTTT
TRBD2,TRBV5-1,NA,TRBJ2-7,CASSMGLAAYEQYF,TGCGCCAGCAGCATGGGACTAGCGGCATACGAGCAGTACTTC
TRBD1,TRBV7-3,NA,TRBJ1-1,CASSTQTGDQAFF,TGTGCCAGCAGCACTCAGACAGGGGACCAAGCTTTCTTT
NA,TRBV11-1,NA,TRBJ2-7,CASSLSRNTYEQYF,TGTGCCAGCAGCTTATCACGGAACACCTACGAGCAGTACTTC
TRBD2,TRBV23-1,few,TRBJ2-7,CANPGLAGGALVVQYF,TGCGCCAATCCGGGACTAGCGGGGGGGGCACTGGTGGTGCAGTACTTC
NA,TRBV4-1,NA,TRBJ1-5,CASSQAAIQVLGNQPQHF,TGCGCCAGCAGCCAAGCCGCAATTCAGGTGCTGGGCAATCAGCCCCAGCATTTT
NA,TRBV18,NA,TRBJ2-4,CASSPPTGSDGIQYF,TGTGCCAGCTCACCACCTACCGGTTCTGACGGCATTCAGTACTTC
NA,TRBV29-1,NA,TRBJ2-7,CSVKESPLETYEQYF,TGCAGCGTTAAGGAGTCTCCCTTAGAAACCTACGAGCAGTACTTC
NA,TRBV23-1,few,TRBJ2-1,CASSQLPAVNEQFF,TGCGCCAGCAGTCAACTCCCGGCGGTAAATGAGCAGTTCTTC
TRBD1,TRBV27,NA,TRBJ1-6,CASSTYRGRDSPLHF,TGTGCCAGCAGTACCTACAGGGGGCGTGATTCACCCCTCCACTTT
NA,TRBV7-9,medium-sized,TRBJ2-3,CASSPKGPDTQYF,TGTGCCAGCTCCCCTAAGGGTCCAGATACGCAGTATTTT
NA,TRBV4-1,NA,TRBJ1-2,CASSQPGRTNYGYTF,TGCGCCAGCAGCCAACCGGGCAGGACGAACTATGGCTACACCTTC
NA,TRBV29-1,few,TRBJ2-5,CSVNRGFQETQYF,TGCAGCGTTAATCGGGGCTTCCAAGAGACCCAGTACTTC
NA,TRBV30,NA,TRBJ2-5,CAWSPRGTQYF,TGTGCCTGGAGTCCCCGTGGGACCCAGTACTTC
NA,TRBV27,NA,TRBJ2-6,CASSPRREFPSGANVLTF,TGTGCCAGCAGTCCCCGGCGCGAGTTCCCGTCTGGGGCCAACGTCCTGACTTTC
TRBD2,TRBV7-2,few,TRBJ2-7,CASSLEGGRAGQYF,TGTGCCAGCAGCTTAGAAGGAGGGAGGGCCGGACAGTACTTC
NA,TRBV10-3,few,TRBJ1-5,CAISVGEKPQHF,TGTGCCATCAGTGTGGGCGAGAAGCCCCAGCATTTT
NA,TRBV5-1,NA,TRBJ2-3,CASSSGQDTQYF,TGCGCCAGCAGTTCAGGGCAGGATACGCAGTATTTT
NA,TRBV29-1,NA,TRBJ2-3,CSVDTARQDTQYF,TGCAGCGTTGACACGGCTAGACAAGATACGCAGTATTTT
TRBD1,TRBV9,NA,TRBJ2-5,CASSPGTGGETQYF,TGTGCCAGCAGTCCCGGGACAGGGGGCGAGACCCAGTACTTC
TRBD2,TRBV2,NA,TRBJ2-2,CASRGAGTSGGELFF,TGTGCCAGCAGGGGGGCCGGGACTAGCGGCGGGGAGCTGTTTTTT
NA,TRBV2,NA,TRBJ1-2,CASSVRGGYTF,TGTGCCAGCAGCGTCAGGGGAGGCTACACCTTC
TRBD2,TRBV5-1,once,TRBJ2-1,CASSLEARGAGAEQFF,TGCGCCAGCAGCTTGGAAGCAAGGGGCGCGGGAGCTGAGCAGTTCTTC
TRBD1,TRBV19,NA,TRBJ1-2,CASSIEGAAGYTF,TGTGCCAGTAGTATTGAGGGGGCCGCTGGCTACACCTTC
NA,TRBV29-1,once,TRBJ1-2,CSVLEGGTGYTF,TGCAGCGTTCTGGAGGGTGGCACTGGCTACACCTTC
TRBD1,TRBV27,once,TRBJ1-2,CASSRQGYGYTF,TGTGCCAGCAGCAGACAGGGCTATGGCTACACCTTC
NA,TRBV7-2,NA,TRBJ2-5,CASSLGEGVTQYF,TGTGCCAGCAGCTTAGGGGAAGGGGTAACCCAGTACTTC
NA,TRBV29-1,few,TRBJ2-3,CSVEVGDTQYF,TGCAGCGTTGAAGTAGGAGATACGCAGTATTTT
TRBD2,TRBV4-1,NA,TRBJ2-5,CASSLLRGAGGVQETQYF,TGCGCCAGCAGCCTTCTTAGGGGAGCGGGAGGGGTCCAAGAGACCCAGTACTTC
NA,TRBV30,NA,TRBJ1-1,CAWTEQVNTEAFF,TGTGCCTGGACCGAGCAAGTGAACACTGAAGCTTTCTTT